This TCR beta chain is drawn from a study of radiation and T cells in renal cell carcinoma. Time point here: blood 4 weeks post-SBRT, at nephrectomy. Regarding treatment: 15 Gy SBRT to primary tumor, nephrectomy 4 weeks later. The repertoire was sequenced with immunoSEQ multiplex PCR; TCRdb's copy has only in-frame clones and lacks some. The repertoire holds around 95,000 clones, roughly 82% seen once, with approximately 6.9% in the top ten. The TCR comes from a man in his 60s with renal cell carcinoma. The sample consisted of blood, taken from a patient whose treatment included radiotherapy and nephrectomy.

CDR3 in DNA: TGTGCCAGCAAAAGTAGCGGGATGGTTTTGCGGGAGACCCAGTACTTC. Residues: CASKSSGMVLRETQYF. The genes are TRBV27 and TRBJ2-5, with TRBD2 identical over 8 bases. V shed 7 bases, J shed 5 bases, and the junction held 15 bases outside the gene matches. CDR3 length: 16 amino acids. CDR1 and CDR2 from the germline V gene are MNHEY and SMNVEV (reference sequence).